This T cell receptor beta chain is from a study of cytomegalovirus exposure and HLA in healthy donors. The wider study: The 120 validation repertoires, a later analysis reported, used the same platform as the roughly 650 repertoires from the first cohort.

Separate from the approximately 700-subject first cohort was the roughly 120-subject validation cohort, to which the donors belonged. The CDR3 extends over 15 amino acids. Per germline, CDR1 MRHNA and CDR2 SNTAGT. The germline V and J ends were trimmed by 2 bases and 2 bases, with 11 bases remaining between them. Notes on the study in general: In the approximately 120 validation repertoires, a later analysis found that first-cohort TCR clusters tended to co-occur. Specific recognition of CMV antigens was confirmed in vitro for a few chains (all CMV-associated).

On this clone itself: Its antigen is still unknown.

Clones were sequenced by immunoSEQ multiplex PCR, and TCRdb holds only the in-frame ones, with some missing. This sample yields 100,000 to 150,000 clones, of which roughly 90% are seen a single time; approximately 1.3% belongs to the top ten. The rearrangement links TRBV6-4 to TRBJ2-3; D is perhaps TRBD2 (5 bases). This receptor was identified in a man aged 25-45 years in good health and CMV-seronegative. The material sequenced was PBMCs. For the CDR3, the DNA is TGTGCCAGCAGTGACGGGCCTAGCTTCACAGATACGCAGTATTTT. Its protein is CASSDGPSFTDTQYF.